A single T cell receptor (beta chain) is shown here with its context. Antigen specificity is unknown. Only in-frame clones appear in the TCRdb table, and some are missing; sequencing was by immunoSEQ multiplex PCR. The profile covers 50,000 to 65,000 clones, with 86% appearing a single time and approximately 1% taken by the ten largest. Systemic immunosuppression or autoimmune disease history was grounds to exclude patients. The data stem from a study of OX40 agonist ivuxolimab in advanced cancers. V shed 2 bases and J 7 bases; nucleotides not matched to a gene: 9. Germline loops: CDR1 SGHTA, CDR2 FQGNSA. The CDR3 totals 16 residues. Broader study findings: At 0.1 to 3.0 mg/kg and by week 6, clonal expansion occurred in CD4+ and CD8+ blood T cells. Low levels of normalized T-cell clonal expansion also appeared in some nonresponders. Mean expanded clone counts were higher in CD8+ than CD4+ T cells.

This sequence originates from an adult with an advanced solid tumor such as melanoma, head and neck, liver or kidney cancer. Sequenced here: CD4+ or CD8+ T cells sorted from blood, sampled in a trial of the OX40 agonist ivuxolimab. The chain uses TRBV7-2 and TRBJ2-1; 9 bases agree with TRBD1. In nucleotides, the CDR3 is TGTGCCAGCAGCTTAACGGGGACAGGGTCTACGAATGAGCAGTTCTTC. Translation: CASSLTGTGSTNEQFF.